This entry lists 15 T cell receptor beta chains sequenced from one sample in a study of spatial heterogeneity in lung cancer. Time point specified: sample taken at primary tumor resection. Whole RNA, isolated from tumor, nontumor lung or frozen PBMC, was sequenced without prior sorting. TCRdb ran MiXCR on the 5' RACE reads and lists one entry per CDR3 protein. The table shows more than 10,000 distinct CDR3 sequences, with roughly 5.2% occurring only once. The sample was lung tumor tissue, taken at surgery. These receptors all come from a human donor with early-stage non-small cell lung cancer.

This clonotype was observed at least ten times. With the library built for alpha chains, this beta chain is off target and its frequency is not meaningful. The gene calls are TRBV21-1 and TRBJ1-2; TRBD1, the table's D call, was not compared with the DNA. TRBV21-1 has pseudogene status. The CDR3 contains 13 residues. The CDR3 sequence is CASSKKTGDGYTF. CDR3 DNA sequence: TGTGCCAGCAGCAAAAAAACAGGGGATGGCTACACCTTC.

This clonotype was recorded many times. The library was prepared for alpha chains; this beta chain is a stray read, so its frequency means little. The J gene is TRBJ2-7, the V gene TRBV2, with 10 bases matching TRBD1. After removal of 4 bases from V and 6 bases from J, the junction contained 9 bases not matched to a gene. This CDR3 region has 15 residues. The V gene's germline CDR1 is SNHLY and CDR2 FYNNEI. In nucleotides, the CDR3 is TGTGCCAGCAGTGTTGTGGACAGGGGGAGGGCCGAGCAGTACGTC. It codes for CASSVVDRGRAEQYV.

This clonotype was recorded many times. The library was prepared for alpha chains; this beta chain is a stray read, so its frequency means little. This chain connects TRBV12-3 or TRBV12-4 to TRBJ2-1; D is undetermined. Trimming stripped 5 bases from V and 6 bases from J, with 8 bases between. This CDR3 spans 12 amino acids. CDR3 coding DNA: TGTGCCAGCAGTCAACCGGGCAATGAGCAGTTCTTC. It is translated as CASSQPGNEQFF.

This clonotype was counted ten times or more. This beta chain appears as a stray read in a library generated for alpha chains; its size is not informative. This chain uses TRBV6-5 with TRBJ2-1; D is undetermined. The germline V gene encodes CDR1 MNHEY and CDR2 SVGAGI. Trimming removed 5 bases at V and 5 bases at J, with 7 bases between. This CDR3 is 12 amino acids long. The CDR3 DNA is TGTGCCAGCAGTCCGAGGAACAATGAGCAGTTCTTC. As protein: CASSPRNNEQFF.

This clonotype is large by share. Since it is a stray read in a library aimed at alpha chains, this beta chain has a size that is not meaningful. The rearrangement links TRBV5-4 to TRBJ2-1; weak D call: TRBD1 (6 bases). Germline values: CDR1 SGHNT, CDR2 YYREEE (reference sequence). Trimming took 2 bases from V and 0 from J, leaving 6 bases between them. The CDR3 is 14 residues long. Written as DNA, the CDR3 is TGTGCCAGCAGCTTAGGGGGCTCCTACAATGAGCAGTTCTTC. The encoded protein is CASSLGGSYNEQFF.

In this sample, this clonotype turned up many times. The size of this beta chain means little, since it is a stray read in a library made for alpha chains. The V call is TRBV6-6, the J call TRBJ2-2; D ambiguous. Germline V CDR1 and CDR2: MNHNY, SVGAGI (reference sequence). V was shortened by 2 bases and J by 4 bases, with 11 bases between the two germline ends. The CDR3 is made up of 15 amino acids. CDR3: CASSYGSGATGELFF. The CDR3 bases are TGTGCCAGCAGTTACGGGTCAGGAGCCACCGGGGAGCTGTTTTTT.

This clonotype appeared many times. The library was designed around alpha chains, so this beta chain is a stray read whose abundance carries little weight. The gene calls are TRBV7-9 and TRBJ1-1; D is unclear. From germline, CDR1 is SEHNR and CDR2 FQNEAQ (reference sequence). The CDR3 has 13 amino acids. V shed 8 bases and J shed 4 bases, with 14 bases lying between them. The CDR3: CASFPEIGTEAFF. CDR3 DNA: TGTGCCAGCTTTCCCGAGATCGGCACTGAAGCTTTCTTT.

This clonotype was seen many times. The size of this beta chain means little, since it is a stray read in a library made for alpha chains. The rearrangement uses TRBV12-3 or TRBV12-4 and TRBJ2-7, with TRBD1 identical over 8 bases. The CDR3 spans 12 residues. J lost 3 bases, V lost 8 bases, and 3 bases had no gene match. CDR3 sequence reads: CASLTGVYEQYF. The CDR3 DNA sequence: TGTGCCAGCCTGACAGGGGTCTACGAGCAGTACTTC.

Concerning this clonotype itself: The library was prepared for alpha chains; this beta chain is a stray read, so its frequency means little. This chain links TRBV4-3 with TRBJ1-1; unclear D gene. Trimming removed 0 bases from V and 0 bases from J, with 8 bases in between. The CDR3 length is 15 residues. From germline, CDR1 is LGHNA and CDR2 YSLEER. CDR3 sequence: CASSQEPVMNTEAFF. The DNA of the CDR3 is TGCGCCAGCAGCCAAGAGCCTGTCATGAACACTGAAGCTTTCTTT.

This clonotype was found many times. Being off target in a library aimed at alpha chains, this beta chain has a size of little meaning. The genes are TRBV6-5 and TRBJ1-1, with D possibly being TRBD1 (6 bases). CDR1 is MNHEY and CDR2 is SVGAGI in the germline V gene. V lost 5 bases, J lost 5 bases, and 15 bases lay in between. CDR3 length: 14 amino acids. The DNA for the CDR3 is TGTGCCAGCAGTCTCGCCAGGGGTCGGACTGAAGCTTTCTTT. It codes for CASSLARGRTEAFF.

This clonotype was observed at least ten times. This beta chain is a stray read from a library made for alpha chains; its abundance is not meaningful. The CDR3 sequence is CSARDPGQGFGNQPQHF. CDR3 DNA sequence: TGCAGTGCTAGAGATCCGGGACAGGGGTTCGGCAATCAGCCCCAGCATTTT. This chain links TRBV20-1 with TRBJ1-5, with 10 positions matching TRBD1. The ends lost 0 bases at V and 2 bases at J; junction bases unmatched: 7. The CDR3 is made up of 17 amino acids. CDR1 DFQATT and CDR2 SNEGSKA come from the germline V gene (reference sequence).

This clonotype was seen at least ten times. In a library made to pick up alpha chains, this beta chain is a stray read with a size that means little. This chain uses TRBV20-1 with TRBJ2-7; no firm D call. The V end lost 3 bases, the J end lost 3 bases, and 9 bases lay between the germline ends. Germline lookup yields CDR1 DFQATT and CDR2 SNEGSKA (reference sequence). The CDR3 totals 12 residues. Written as DNA, the CDR3 is TGCAGTGCTAGCGACACACTCTACGAGCAGTACGTC. It yields the protein CSASDTLYEQYV.

This clonotype was picked up many times. This beta chain slipped into a library made for alpha chains as a stray read, so its size is not meaningful. The V call is TRBV10-3, the J call TRBJ1-1; 8 bases map to TRBD1. With 5 bases clipped from V and 5 bases from J, the junction kept 10 bases outside the gene matches. The germline gives CDR1 ENHRY, CDR2 SYGVKD. The CDR3 consists of 15 residues. Written as DNA, the CDR3 is TGTGCCATCAGTCAACAGGGGGACACTAGGACTGAAGCTTTCTTT. This translates into CAISQQGDTRTEAFF.

Points on this clonotype: This beta chain slipped into a library made for alpha chains as a stray read, so its size is not meaningful. The rearrangement links TRBV12-3 or TRBV12-4 to TRBJ2-5; a possible D gene is TRBD1 (5 bases). The CDR3 has 13 residues. V was trimmed by 3 bases and J by 5 bases, leaving 10 bases between them. This CDR3 is CASSLWGAETQYF. CDR3 sequence (DNA): TGTGCCAGCAGTTTGTGGGGCGCGGAGACCCAGTACTTC.

This clonotype was counted at least ten times. For a library built for alpha chains, this beta chain is a stray read; little rests on its size. V gene TRBV29-1 combines with J gene TRBJ1-1, with D hard to call. The CDR3 spans 12 residues. V lost 8 bases, J lost 1 base, and 11 bases lay in between. The V gene's germline CDR1 is SQVTM and CDR2 ANQGSEA. The CDR3 here is CSTKQANTEAFF. DNA of the CDR3: TGCAGCACCAAACAAGCGAACACTGAAGCTTTCTTT.